This T cell receptor (beta chain) was observed in a study of T cell responses to AZD1222 COVID-19 vaccine. Study-wide findings and caveats: Repertoire collection took place solely once the T cell response had peaked. Across the whole spike, CD4 TCRs peaked at regions 160-218 and 743-854. Recipients of AZD1222 seropositive at baseline numbered only 6 or 7.

Regarding this clone: What it binds is unknown.

V gave up 2 bases and J gave up 0 bases, with 7 bases separating them. Germline-derived CDR1 and CDR2 are KGHSH and LQKENI. The CDR3 length is 15 residues. Here immunoSEQ multiplex PCR was the method, and the copy in TCRdb shows in-frame clones only, minus some. Found here are roughly 55,000 clones, about 90% of them singletons; the top ten hold roughly 2%. The source of this sequence is an adult in good health. The source material was peripheral blood, sampled on day 0 of AZD1222 vaccination. The chain has TRBV18 and TRBJ2-2; D is unresolved. This CDR3 reads CASSPKAANTGELFF. The CDR3 DNA reads TGTGCCAGCTCACCAAAGGCCGCGAACACCGGGGAGCTGTTTTTT.